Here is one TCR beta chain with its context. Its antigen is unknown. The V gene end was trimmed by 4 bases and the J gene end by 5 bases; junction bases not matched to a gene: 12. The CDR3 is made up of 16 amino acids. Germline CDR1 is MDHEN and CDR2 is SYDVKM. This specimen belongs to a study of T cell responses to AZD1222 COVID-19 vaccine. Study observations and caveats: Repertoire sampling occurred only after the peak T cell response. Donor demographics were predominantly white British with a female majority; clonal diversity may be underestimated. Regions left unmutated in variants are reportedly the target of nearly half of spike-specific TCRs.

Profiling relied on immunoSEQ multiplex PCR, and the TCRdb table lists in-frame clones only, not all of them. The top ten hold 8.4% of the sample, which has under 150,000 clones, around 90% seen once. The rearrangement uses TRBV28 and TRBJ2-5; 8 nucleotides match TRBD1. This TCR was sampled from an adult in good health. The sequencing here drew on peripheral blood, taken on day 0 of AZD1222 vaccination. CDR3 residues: CASSSDRQGRMETQYF. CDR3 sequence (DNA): TGTGCCAGCAGTTCGGATCGACAGGGGCGTATGGAGACCCAGTACTTC.